The 31 T cell receptor beta chains given below trace back to one sample, sequenced in a study of blood T cell repertoires in COVID-19. TCRdb's table, derived via immunoSEQ multiplex PCR, lists solely in-frame clones and lacks some. The data contain over 50,000 clones, around four fifths of them seen just once; the ten biggest clones take up about 5.3%. The sequenced material came from peripheral blood. These receptors all come from a man aged 65 to 85 with acute or convalescent COVID-19.

This clone was detected once. V is TRBV11-2 and J is TRBJ2-1, with 9 bases matching TRBD1. CDR1 is SGHAT and CDR2 is FQNNGV in the germline V gene. This CDR3 spans 14 amino acids. V trimming: 3 bases; J trimming: 8 bases; junction bases outside the gene matches: 5. CDR3 amino acids: CASSFTGGLDEQFF. The CDR3 region has the DNA TGTGCCAGCAGCTTCACAGGGGGCTTAGATGAGCAGTTCTTC.

The V and J genes are TRBV2 and TRBJ2-1; 7 bases agree with TRBD2. V dropped 5 bases and J dropped 7; count of bases not matched to a gene: 8. The CDR3 spans 14 residues. Germline CDR1 and CDR2: SNHLY and FYNNEI. The CDR3 loop is CASSNRDYANEQFF. In DNA, the CDR3 is TGTGCCAGCAGTAACCGGGACTACGCTAATGAGCAGTTCTTC.

The gene calls are TRBV27 and TRBJ1-1, with D hard to call. Trimming cost V 3 bases and J 5 bases, with 10 bases left between them. CDR3 size: 13 residues. The germline gives CDR1 MNHEY, CDR2 SMNVEV (reference sequence). CDR3 DNA: TGTGCCAGCAGTTTTGAGAAATCGACTGAAGCTTTCTTT. This encodes CASSFEKSTEAFF.

DNA of the CDR3: TGTGCCAGCAGCTCCATAGCGGGGGGGGAGCAGTTCTTC. This translates into CASSSIAGGEQFF. The V gene is TRBV5-4, the J gene TRBJ2-1; TRBD2 aligns across 11 bases. CDR3 length: 13 amino acids. Germline CDR1 and CDR2: SGHNT and YYREEE (reference sequence). V gave up 3 bases and J gave up 10 bases; unmatched junction bases: 3.

This clone was counted a single time. The CDR3 region has the DNA TGTGCCAGCAGCCAGGCCGGGACAGATAATTCACCCCTCCACTTT. Its protein is CASSQAGTDNSPLHF. The chain uses TRBV3-1 (or the pseudogene TRBV3-2) and TRBJ1-6, with 7 positions matching TRBD1. From germline, CDR1 is LGHDT and CDR2 YNNKEL (reference sequence). The CDR3 spans 15 residues. The V segment lost 3 bases and the J segment 5 bases; nucleotides outside the gene matches: 4.

The J gene is TRBJ2-7, the V gene TRBV7-9, with D possibly matching TRBD1 (6 bases). V lost 4 bases to trimming and J lost 4 bases, with 17 bases between them. Germline loops: CDR1 SEHNR, CDR2 FQNEAQ (reference sequence). The CDR3 spans 15 residues. The CDR3 DNA reads as TGTGCCAGCAGCTCTTTAAGGACAGTCTGGTACGAGCAGTACTTC. Translating gives CASSSLRTVWYEQYF.

This clone came up once. The chain is built from TRBV18 and TRBJ1-3; a possible D gene is TRBD1 (5 bases). Trimming stripped 3 bases from V and 4 bases from J, with 10 bases between. The germline V gene has CDR1 KGHSH and CDR2 LQKENI. The CDR3 is 14 residues long. This CDR3 is CASSPQGSGNTIYF. The CDR3 DNA is TGTGCCAGCTCACCCCAGGGCTCCGGAAACACCATATATTTT.

This clone turned up a few times. V and J are TRBV3-1 (or the pseudogene TRBV3-2) and TRBJ2-7; maybe TRBD2 (6 bases). CDR3 length: 16 residues. CDR1 and CDR2 (germline): LGHDT, YNNKEL (reference sequence). Deletions cut 0 bases from V and 5 bases from J, with 17 bases between. The CDR3 sequence is CASSQEWLGGRDEQYF. The CDR3 DNA is TGTGCCAGCAGCCAAGAATGGTTGGGGGGTCGGGACGAGCAGTACTTC.

The count of this clone is one. This chain joins TRBV13 and TRBJ2-7, with TRBD2 as a possible D gene (5 bases). Per the germline V gene, CDR1 is PRHDT and CDR2 is FYEKMQ (reference sequence). Deletions cut 2 bases from V and 2 bases from J, with 7 bases between. The CDR3 length is 13 residues. The CDR3 DNA reads as TGTGCCAGCAGCTTAACCGGGACCTACGAGCAGTACTTC. Residues: CASSLTGTYEQYF.

J is TRBJ1-1 and V is TRBV2; 10 bases fit TRBD1. This CDR3 is built from 16 residues. Per the germline V gene, CDR1 is SNHLY and CDR2 is FYNNEI. J lost 1 base, V lost 5 bases, and 7 bases had no gene match. The CDR3 protein is CASSPRQGAGNTEAFF. In DNA form, the CDR3 reads TGTGCCAGCAGTCCCCGACAGGGGGCTGGGAACACTGAAGCTTTCTTT.

This chain connects TRBV5-1 to TRBJ2-7, with 7 bases fitting TRBD1. CDR1 SGHRS and CDR2 YFSETQ come from the germline V gene. The J segment lost 5 bases and the V segment lost 1 base, leaving 6 bases of the junction unmatched. This CDR3 comprises 14 residues. CDR3: CASSLLQGKDEQYF. The CDR3 DNA is TGCGCCAGCAGCTTGTTACAGGGGAAGGACGAGCAGTACTTC. Drawing the rest from reference TRBV5-1 and TRBJ2-7, the complete variable domain is KAGVTQTPRYLIKTRGQQVTLSCSPISGHRSVSWYQQTPGQGLQFLFEYFSETQRNKGNFPGRFSGRQFSNSRSEMNVSTLELGDSALYLCASSLLQGKDEQYFGPGTRLTVT.

The chain employs TRBV6-2 or TRBV6-3 and TRBJ1-4; the D gene is possibly TRBD1 (5 bases). V lost 2 bases and J 13 bases, leaving 23 bases between the germline ends. The germline gives CDR1 MNHEY, CDR2 SVGEGT. The CDR3 is 16 amino acids. In DNA, the CDR3 is TGTGCCAGCAGTTACGCCAAAGGGGCTCCCGGGCTTGGACTGTTTTTT. Protein: CASSYAKGAPGLGLFF.

This clone appeared a single time. The chain joins TRBV18 to TRBJ2-5, with D perhaps matching TRBD1 (6 bases). The germline gives CDR1 KGHSH, CDR2 LQKENI. There are 13 residues in the CDR3. Trimming pared 4 bases from V and 2 bases from J, leaving 8 bases between. The CDR3 region has the DNA TGTGCCAGCTCACGACAGGAACAAGAGACCCAGTACTTC. Its translation: CASSRQEQETQYF. Based on the CDR3 plus reference TRBV18 and TRBJ2-5, the full variable domain is NAGVMQNPRHLVRRRGQEARLRCSPMKGHSHVYWYRQLPEEGLKFMVYLQKENIIDESGMPKERFSAEFPKEGPSILRIQQVVRGDSAAYFCASSRQEQETQYFGPGTRLLVL.

Here the CDR3 reads CASSKAGGEGFGYTF. The DNA of the CDR3 is TGTGCCAGTAGTAAGGCAGGGGGAGAAGGATTTGGCTACACCTTC. This chain uses TRBV19 with TRBJ1-2; TRBD1 matches 7 bases. Germline CDR1 is LNHDA and CDR2 is SQIVND (reference sequence). This CDR3 has 15 amino acids. The ends lost 4 bases at V and 7 bases at J; junction bases unmatched: 12.

The CDR3 protein is CASSLAPENLNTGELFF. The CDR3 bases are TGCGCCAGCAGCCTGGCCCCTGAGAATCTGAACACCGGGGAGCTGTTTTTT. The chain links TRBV5-1 to TRBJ2-2; D not resolved. CDR1 is SGHRS and CDR2 is YFSETQ in the germline V gene. Deletions cut 4 bases from V and 1 base from J, with 17 bases between. This CDR3 spans 17 amino acids.

The rearrangement uses TRBV5-1 and TRBJ2-3; TRBD2 aligns across 15 bases. The CDR3 has 18 residues. The junction had 7 bases not matched to a gene; V was cut back by 4 bases and J by 1 base. Looked up from germline, CDR1 is SGHRS and CDR2 is YFSETQ. The CDR3 loop is CASSKGLAGGRGTDTQYF. The CDR3 nucleotides are TGCGCCAGCAGCAAGGGACTAGCGGGGGGCCGGGGCACAGATACGCAGTATTTT.

This chain links TRBV5-1 with TRBJ1-4, with D possibly matching TRBD1 (5 bases). V was shortened by 2 bases and J by 6 bases, with 11 bases between the two germline ends. This CDR3 has 14 residues. Germline CDR1 reads SGHRS; CDR2 reads YFSETQ. The DNA for the CDR3 is TGCGCCAGCAGCTTATGGGGGGGAGATGAAAAACTGTTTTTT. Its translation: CASSLWGGDEKLFF. Variable domain in full (rest from reference TRBV5-1 and TRBJ1-4): KAGVTQTPRYLIKTRGQQVTLSCSPISGHRSVSWYQQTPGQGLQFLFEYFSETQRNKGNFPGRFSGRQFSNSRSEMNVSTLELGDSALYLCASSLWGGDEKLFFGSGTQLSVL.

The chain links TRBV5-4 to TRBJ1-1; D is unresolved. V was pared by 3 bases and J by 3 bases, with 12 bases between. This CDR3 has 14 residues. CDR1 and CDR2 from the germline V gene are SGHNT and YYREEE (reference sequence). This chain's CDR3 is CASSWRFSDTEAFF. For the CDR3, the DNA is TGTGCCAGCAGCTGGAGGTTCTCGGACACTGAAGCTTTCTTT.

The chain recombines TRBV6-5 with TRBJ1-5; 8 bases match TRBD1. Germline-derived CDR1 and CDR2 are MNHEY and SVGAGI. The V gene end was trimmed by 5 bases and the J gene end by 4 bases; junction bases not matched to a gene: 4. This CDR3 has 14 residues. CDR3 DNA sequence: TGTGCCAGCAGTCTTCGACAGGGGAATCAGCCCCAGCATTTT. This codes for CASSLRQGNQPQHF.

The chain uses TRBV7-9 and TRBJ2-5; no clear D. Trimming took off 1 base at V and 5 bases at J, with 11 bases between the two ends. This CDR3 is 14 amino acids long. Germline CDR1 SEHNR, CDR2 FQNEAQ (reference sequence). CDR3: CASSLGGSAETQYF. The DNA for the CDR3 is TGTGCCAGCAGCTTAGGAGGTAGTGCGGAGACCCAGTACTTC.

The chain is built from TRBV5-1 and TRBJ1-1, with D possibly being TRBD1 (6 bases). The CDR3 has 14 residues. Germline loops: CDR1 SGHRS, CDR2 YFSETQ. V was cut by 0 bases and J by 5 bases, with 11 bases left in between. The CDR3 sequence: CASSLANRETEAFF. Written as DNA, the CDR3 is TGCGCCAGCAGCTTGGCCAACAGGGAGACTGAAGCTTTCTTT.

The J gene is TRBJ1-5, the V gene TRBV2; no definite D call. V was trimmed by 6 bases and J by 14 bases, leaving 20 bases between them. Per the germline V gene, CDR1 is SNHLY and CDR2 is FYNNEI. CDR3 length: 13 amino acids. This CDR3 is CASSSNPGAAEHF. CDR3 DNA sequence: TGTGCCAGCAGCTCAAATCCGGGTGCGGCAGAGCATTTT.

The rearrangement uses TRBV5-1 and TRBJ2-1, with TRBD2 matching over 10 bases. The V gene end was trimmed by 5 bases and the J gene end by 9 bases; junction bases not matched to a gene: 11. Germline assignment: CDR1 SGHRS and CDR2 YFSETQ. CDR3 length: 15 amino acids. The CDR3 sequence: CASRGTAGGPPEQFF. CDR3 nucleotide sequence: TGCGCCAGCAGGGGAACAGCGGGGGGGCCCCCTGAGCAGTTCTTC.

This rearrangement joins TRBV5-1 to TRBJ2-2, with a possible D match to TRBD2 (5 bases). Trimming removed 2 bases from V and 7 bases from J, with 12 bases in between. The germline V gene encodes CDR1 SGHRS and CDR2 YFSETQ. The CDR3 has 14 amino acids. This chain's CDR3 is CASSFGLTGGELFF. CDR3 in DNA: TGCGCCAGCAGCTTCGGACTTACCGGCGGGGAGCTGTTTTTT.

This clone turned up a few times. The V and J genes are TRBV4-1 and TRBJ2-1, with a weak D call TRBD1 (5 bases). Germline V gene lookup returns CDR1 MGHRA and CDR2 YSYEKL. The CDR3 extends over 16 amino acids. Trimming cost V 3 bases and J 4 bases, with 16 bases left between them. CDR3 protein: CASSHPTVARYNEQFF. The CDR3 DNA follows: TGCGCCAGCAGCCACCCGACAGTTGCGCGGTACAATGAGCAGTTCTTC.

This chain joins TRBV9 and TRBJ1-4; the D is unclear. Germline V lookup: CDR1 SGDLS, CDR2 YYNGEE. Between the trimmed V and J ends, which lost 3 bases and 0 bases, there was a span of 9 bases. CDR3 length: 15 residues. The CDR3 is CASSATASTNEKLFF. As DNA, the CDR3 is TGTGCCAGCAGCGCCACAGCCTCAACTAATGAAAAACTGTTTTTT.

The rearrangement joins TRBV7-9 to TRBJ1-6; D gene ambiguous. The V end lost 3 bases, the J end lost 8 bases, and 11 bases lay between the germline ends. The CDR3 length is 14 residues. Germline CDR1 SEHNR, CDR2 FQNEAQ (reference sequence). CDR3 sequence: CASSFIGRDSPLHF. CDR3 nucleotides: TGTGCCAGCAGCTTTATCGGTCGGGATTCACCCCTCCACTTT.

The chain couples TRBV27 to TRBJ2-1; D possibly corresponds to TRBD2 (5 bases). This CDR3 contains 14 residues. The germline V gene encodes CDR1 MNHEY and CDR2 SMNVEV (reference sequence). Trimming took off 8 bases at V and 4 bases at J, with 15 bases between the two ends. The CDR3 DNA sequence: TGTGCCAGCCATCTTAGCCGGGAATACAATGAGCAGTTCTTC. Translating gives CASHLSREYNEQFF.

This clone has only one observation. The CDR3 coding sequence is TGTGCCAGCACCAGGGGGGCGTGGCAGCCCCAGCATTTT. Translated, it gives CASTRGAWQPQHF. This rearrangement joins TRBV28 to TRBJ1-5; 7 nucleotides agree with TRBD1. Trimming at V came to 7 bases and at J to 7 bases, leaving 7 bases not matched to a gene. Germline assignment: CDR1 MDHEN and CDR2 SYDVKM. The CDR3 contains 13 residues.

The chain employs TRBV2 and TRBJ1-1, with no clear D. The ends were cut back, 7 bases at V and 6 bases at J, with 21 bases in the middle. The CDR3 is 15 amino acids. CDR1 is SNHLY, CDR2 FYNNEI, per germline. CDR3 nucleotide sequence: TGTGCCAGCAACCACCTCCGGGAGGGATCGGCTGAAGCTTTCTTT. Amino acid sequence: CASNHLREGSAEAFF.

This chain connects TRBV19 to TRBJ2-6, with D perhaps matching TRBD1 (6 bases). The V gene's germline CDR1 is LNHDA and CDR2 SQIVND (reference sequence). The CDR3 is made up of 14 amino acids. Trimming took 5 bases from V and 2 from J, leaving 7 bases between them. The CDR3 spells CASSGGPGANVLTF. DNA of the CDR3: TGTGCCAGTAGTGGGGGCCCTGGGGCCAACGTCCTGACTTTC.